The next 15 T cell receptor beta chains were all read from a single sample in a study of T cell responses to AZD1222 COVID-19 vaccine. The assay was immunoSEQ multiplex PCR, and TCRdb's table has in-frame clones only and misses some. This repertoire shows about 88,000 clones, roughly 91% found once; its top ten account for 3.7%. The sequencing used peripheral blood, collected on day 0 of AZD1222 vaccination. Receptor source: an adult in good health.

This chain links TRBV7-9 with TRBJ1-1; tentative D call: TRBD1 (6 bases). V shed 8 bases and J shed 8 bases, with 18 bases lying between them. The germline V gene encodes CDR1 SEHNR and CDR2 FQNEAQ (reference sequence). The CDR3 sequence is 13 residues long. CDR3 sequence: CASGPAGGQEAFF. The CDR3 coding sequence is TGTGCCAGCGGCCCCGCGGGCGGACAGGAAGCTTTCTTT.

The chain has TRBV11-3 and TRBJ1-5; D possibly corresponds to TRBD1 (6 bases). CDR1 is SGHNT, CDR2 YENEEA, per germline. V lost 3 bases to trimming and J lost 4 bases, with 10 bases between them. This CDR3 has 14 residues. The CDR3 region is CASSFRTANQPQHF. CDR3 nucleotides: TGTGCCAGCAGCTTTAGGACAGCGAATCAGCCCCAGCATTTT. The variable domain in full, completed from reference TRBV11-3 and TRBJ1-5, reads EAGVVQSPRYKIIEKKQPVAFWCNPISGHNTLYWYLQNLGQGPELLIRYENEEAVDDSQLPKDRFSAERLKGVDSTLKIQPAELGDSAVYLCASSFRTANQPQHFGDGTRLSIL.

The V call is TRBV27, the J call TRBJ2-2; 7 bases line up with TRBD2. The CDR3 runs to 14 residues. Germline V gene sequence: CDR1 MNHEY, CDR2 SMNVEV (reference sequence). Unmatched junction bases numbered 8, after V lost 9 bases and J lost 4 bases. The CDR3 sequence: CASSPSGLTGELFF. The CDR3 bases are TGTGCCAGTAGCCCTAGCGGCCTCACCGGGGAGCTGTTTTTT.

This clone was seen just once. V gene TRBV10-2 combines with J gene TRBJ2-7, with a possible D match to TRBD2 (7 bases). V dropped 8 bases and J dropped 4 bases, with 15 bases sitting between them. Germline CDR1 WSHSY, CDR2 SAAADI. This CDR3 spans 13 amino acids. DNA of the CDR3: TGCGCCAGCGGGGGGGGAGGGGGTTACGAGCAGTACTTC. Protein sequence: CASGGGGGYEQYF.

J is TRBJ2-5 and V is TRBV9, with 9 positions matching TRBD2. CDR1 is SGDLS, CDR2 YYNGEE, per germline. The trim removed 3 bases at V and 0 bases at J, leaving 9 bases unmatched. This CDR3 is built from 17 residues. The CDR3 DNA follows: TGTGCCAGCAGCGCCCATAGCGGGGGCCCGTACCAAGAGACCCAGTACTTC. This gives the protein CASSAHSGGPYQETQYF.

V gene TRBV12-5 combines with J gene TRBJ1-5, with 9 bases fitting TRBD1. CDR3 length equals 16 residues. Germline V gives CDR1 LGHNT, CDR2 FRNRAP. The trim removed 3 bases at V and 7 bases at J, leaving 10 bases unmatched. The CDR3 DNA is TGTGCTAGTGGTTTTGATCCGGGACAGGGTGGGCAGCCCCAGCATTTT. Amino acids: CASGFDPGQGGQPQHF.

CDR3 in amino acids: CASSSGLSNQPQHF. For the CDR3, the DNA is TGTGCCAGCAGCTCAGGACTCTCCAATCAGCCCCAGCATTTT. The rearrangement links TRBV21-1 to TRBJ1-5. TRBV21-1 represents a pseudogene. The CDR3 totals 14 residues.

V is TRBV30 and J is TRBJ1-2; D uncertain. CDR3 length equals 12 residues. Germline CDR1 and CDR2: GTSNPN and SVGIG (reference sequence). V lost 1 base and J 2 bases, leaving 5 bases between the germline ends. CDR3 bases: TGTGCCTGGAGTGGGGCGAACTATGGCTACACCTTC. This gives the protein CAWSGANYGYTF.

The chain combines TRBV7-2 with TRBJ2-7, with D possibly matching TRBD1 (6 bases). The CDR3 is 16 residues long. The germline V gene has CDR1 SGHTA and CDR2 FQGNSA. V lost 5 bases and J lost 2, with 19 bases in between. CDR3 amino acids: CASSPRGGPETYEQYF. The CDR3 DNA reads as TGTGCCAGCAGCCCCCGAGGGGGACCCGAGACCTACGAGCAGTACTTC.

There are a few counts of this clone. The gene calls are TRBV13 and TRBJ2-7, with 9 bases fitting TRBD2. With 1 base clipped from V and 3 bases from J, the junction kept 4 bases outside the gene matches. Germline CDR1 and CDR2: PRHDT and FYEKMQ (reference sequence). The CDR3 has 15 residues. This CDR3 reads CASSLVGSGGYEQYF. DNA for the CDR3: TGTGCCAGCAGCTTAGTGGGTAGCGGGGGCTACGAGCAGTACTTC.

This rearrangement joins TRBV6-5 to TRBJ1-4; no clear D. This CDR3 has 11 amino acids. V shed 7 bases and J shed 8 bases, with 8 bases lying between them. Germline V gives CDR1 MNHEY, CDR2 SVGAGI. The CDR3 loop reads CASKNEEKLFF. CDR3 sequence (DNA): TGTGCCAGCAAAAATGAGGAAAAACTGTTTTTT.

The chain links TRBV5-6 to TRBJ2-7; D unresolved. The CDR3 loop spans 12 amino acids. V was cut by 4 bases and J by 2 bases, with 7 bases left in between. Per germline, CDR1 SGHDT and CDR2 YYEEEE. The CDR3 protein is CASSQSAYEQYF. The CDR3 region has the DNA TGTGCCAGCAGCCAATCAGCCTACGAGCAGTACTTC.

The CDR3 region is CASSSTGTNQPQHF. The CDR3, as DNA: TGTGCCAGCAGTTCGACAGGTACCAATCAGCCCCAGCATTTT. V and J are TRBV6-2 or TRBV6-3 and TRBJ1-5, with TRBD1 as a possible D gene (6 bases). Germline values: CDR1 MNHEY, CDR2 SVGEGT. V lost 4 bases, J lost 3 bases, and 10 bases lay in between. This CDR3 comprises 14 residues.

A remark on this clone: At one of its ends the junction is not consistent with the germline gene, which may arise from a read error. The CDR3 spells CATSRDRGPTLVF. The CDR3 DNA reads TGTGCCACCAGCAGAGATCGGGGACCAACCCTTGTCTTC. V and J are TRBV15 and TRBJ1-2; a possible D gene is TRBD1 (5 bases). CDR3 length: 13 residues. Germline CDR1 LNHNV, CDR2 YYDKDF (reference sequence).

This clone was detected a few times. V gene TRBV14 combines with J gene TRBJ2-7; D not certain. V was cut by 0 bases and J by 6 bases, with 21 bases left in between. The CDR3 is made up of 17 amino acids. CDR1 SGHDN and CDR2 FVKESK come from the germline V gene. The CDR3 spells CASSQDANGRWATEQYF. DNA for the CDR3: TGTGCCAGCAGCCAAGATGCAAATGGTAGGTGGGCCACCGAGCAGTACTTC.